This T cell receptor beta chain stems from a study of memory CD4+ T cells and cytomegalovirus serostatus. Study-level points and caveats: Suggested: most of the CMV-linked TCR signature lies in CD4+ memory cells.

The sort gate was single viable CD3+CD4+CD8-CD45RO+ cells for memory CD4+ T cells. The CDR3 covers 15 residues. Trimming cost V 5 bases and J 3 bases, with 14 bases left between them. CDR1 and CDR2 (germline): LNHNV, YYDKDF (reference sequence). Remarks on this clone: What it binds is not known.

Original processing methods: After removing out-of-frame reads, 2.3 million or so distinct TCRbeta sequences remained. Data came from immunoSEQ multiplex PCR; TCRdb stores just in-frame clones and leaves some out. The V and J calls and clone size come from that table; D and trimming were worked out from the DNA. The sample includes roughly 86,000 clones, 80% of them seen just once. The sample taken for sequencing was memory CD4+ T cells from blood. The rearrangement joins TRBV15 to TRBJ2-1, with D maybe TRBD1 (6 bases). This clonotype was sampled from an adult in good health and CMV-seropositive. The DNA of the CDR3 is TGTGCCACCAGCCCTGGTGACAGGAACTACAATGAGCAGTTCTTC. The encoded protein is CATSPGDRNYNEQFF.